This is a list of T cell receptor beta chains from one sample in a study of cytomegalovirus exposure and HLA in healthy donors. TCRdb's copy holds only in-frame clones and misses some; the assay was immunoSEQ multiplex PCR. The sample comprises a few hundred thousand clones, roughly 90% of which are singletons, and roughly 2% rests with the top ten. Sequencing was done on a sample of PBMCs. All receptors come from a young woman in good health and CMV-seronegative. Both conserved end residues are part of each CDR3. D genes are given only for firm matches. The size entry is marked missing in some rows and otherwise reads once, few, many or a size class.

V gene: TRBV4-1
J gene: TRBJ2-7
clone size: .
D gene: TRBD1
CDR3 protein: CASSQEQGMSYEQYF
CDR3 DNA: TGCGCCAGCAGCCAAGAACAGGGGATGTCCTACGAGCAGTACTTC

V gene: TRBV11-2
J gene: TRBJ1-1
clone size: .
D gene: .
CDR3 protein: CASSFTGTHEAFF
CDR3 DNA: TGTGCCAGCAGCTTCACTGGGACACATGAAGCTTTCTTT

V gene: TRBV11-2
J gene: TRBJ2-5
clone size: .
D gene: TRBD1
CDR3 protein: CASSLGLGQAETQYF
CDR3 DNA: TGTGCCAGCAGCTTAGGGCTTGGACAGGCGGAGACCCAGTACTTC

V gene: TRBV4-1
J gene: TRBJ2-3
clone size: .
D gene: .
CDR3 protein: CASSRPGAGSSTDTQYF
CDR3 DNA: TGCGCCAGCAGCCGGCCAGGGGCAGGGAGTTCGACAGATACGCAGTATTTT

V gene: TRBV2
J gene: TRBJ2-5
clone size: .
D gene: TRBD1
CDR3 protein: CASSGLGTAQETQYF
CDR3 DNA: TGTGCCAGCAGTGGTCTCGGGACAGCCCAAGAGACCCAGTACTTC

V gene: TRBV11-2
J gene: TRBJ2-1
clone size: once
D gene: TRBD2
CDR3 protein: CASSGTSGVYNEQFF
CDR3 DNA: TGTGCCAGCAGCGGGACTAGCGGGGTCTACAATGAGCAGTTCTTC

V gene: TRBV11-3
J gene: TRBJ2-3
clone size: once
D gene: .
CDR3 protein: CASSRGDTQYF
CDR3 DNA: TGTGCCAGCAGCAGGGGGGATACGCAGTATTTT

V gene: TRBV30
J gene: TRBJ1-2
clone size: .
D gene: .
CDR3 protein: CAWSVASPNYGYTF
CDR3 DNA: TGTGCCTGGAGTGTAGCGTCCCCTAACTATGGCTACACCTTC

V gene: TRBV7-7
J gene: TRBJ1-3
clone size: .
D gene: .
CDR3 protein: CASSLSAGAGNTIYF
CDR3 DNA: TGTGCTAGCAGCTTATCTGCAGGGGCTGGAAACACCATATATTTT

V gene: TRBV15
J gene: TRBJ2-3
clone size: .
D gene: .
CDR3 protein: CATKGPSDPDTQYF
CDR3 DNA: TGTGCCACCAAGGGGCCCTCCGACCCAGATACGCAGTATTTT

V gene: TRBV9
J gene: TRBJ2-7
clone size: .
D gene: .
CDR3 protein: CASSVNHRTGSDEQYF
CDR3 DNA: TGTGCCAGCAGCGTTAATCACCGCACGGGATCGGACGAGCAGTACTTC

V gene: TRBV2
J gene: TRBJ1-2
clone size: .
D gene: .
CDR3 protein: CASSDREWGYTF
CDR3 DNA: TGTGCCAGCAGTGATCGGGAATGGGGCTACACCTTC

V gene: TRBV19
J gene: TRBJ2-7
clone size: .
D gene: .
CDR3 protein: CASSGAVSYEQYF
CDR3 DNA: TGTGCCAGTAGTGGGGCGGTCTCCTACGAGCAGTACTTC

V gene: TRBV5-1
J gene: TRBJ1-1
clone size: .
D gene: TRBD1
CDR3 protein: CASVDVQGGTEAFF
CDR3 DNA: TGCGCCAGCGTAGACGTACAGGGGGGAACTGAAGCTTTCTTT

V gene: TRBV5-6
J gene: TRBJ1-2
clone size: .
D gene: .
CDR3 protein: CASRAGGGYTF
CDR3 DNA: TGTGCCAGCAGGGCGGGGGGTGGCTACACCTTC

V gene: TRBV2
J gene: TRBJ1-1
clone size: .
D gene: TRBD1
CDR3 protein: CASNNRGNTEAFF
CDR3 DNA: TGTGCCAGCAACAACAGGGGGAACACTGAAGCTTTCTTT

V gene: TRBV7-2
J gene: TRBJ2-1
clone size: .
D gene: .
CDR3 protein: CASSSISTGKNEQFF
CDR3 DNA: TGTGCCAGCAGTTCTATTTCGACCGGGAAGAATGAGCAGTTCTTC

V gene: TRBV10-3
J gene: TRBJ1-3
clone size: .
D gene: .
CDR3 protein: CAISGSDTIYF
CDR3 DNA: TGTGCCATCAGTGGTAGCGACACCATATATTTT

V gene: TRBV7-9
J gene: TRBJ2-1
clone size: .
D gene: TRBD2
CDR3 protein: CASSMTSGGAFEQFF
CDR3 DNA: TGTGCCAGCAGCATGACTAGCGGGGGGGCCTTCGAGCAGTTCTTC

V gene: TRBV9
J gene: TRBJ2-7
clone size: .
D gene: .
CDR3 protein: CASSVEASRAYEQYF
CDR3 DNA: TGTGCCAGCAGCGTAGAAGCTAGCAGAGCCTACGAGCAGTACTTC

V gene: TRBV9
J gene: TRBJ2-3
clone size: .
D gene: TRBD2
CDR3 protein: CASSVALAASTDTQYF
CDR3 DNA: TGTGCCAGCAGCGTAGCCCTAGCGGCTAGCACAGATACGCAGTATTTT

V gene: TRBV5-1
J gene: TRBJ1-2
clone size: .
D gene: .
CDR3 protein: CASSLDRGFYGYTF
CDR3 DNA: TGCGCCAGCAGCTTAGACCGGGGGTTCTATGGCTACACCTTC

V gene: TRBV27
J gene: TRBJ1-4
clone size: .
D gene: .
CDR3 protein: CASSTYRDATNEKLFF
CDR3 DNA: TGTGCCAGCAGTACCTACAGGGACGCAACTAATGAAAAACTGTTTTTT

V gene: TRBV29-1
J gene: TRBJ2-1
clone size: .
D gene: .
CDR3 protein: CSVEDPGSRNEQFF
CDR3 DNA: TGCAGCGTTGAAGACCCAGGGTCCCGTAATGAGCAGTTCTTC

V gene: TRBV18
J gene: TRBJ1-2
clone size: .
D gene: TRBD1
CDR3 protein: CASSPPGTVYGYTF
CDR3 DNA: TGTGCCAGCTCACCCCCCGGGACAGTATATGGCTACACCTTC

V gene: TRBV27
J gene: TRBJ2-5
clone size: once
D gene: TRBD2
CDR3 protein: CASSLSFGTSGGPQETQYF
CDR3 DNA: TGTGCCAGCAGTTTAAGTTTTGGGACTAGCGGGGGCCCCCAAGAGACCCAGTACTTC

V gene: TRBV5-4
J gene: TRBJ2-2
clone size: .
D gene: TRBD2
CDR3 protein: CASSLVAGGRGTGELFF
CDR3 DNA: TGTGCCAGCAGCTTGGTAGCGGGGGGTCGAGGGACCGGGGAGCTGTTTTTT

V gene: TRBV5-1
J gene: TRBJ2-2
clone size: .
D gene: .
CDR3 protein: CASRVTANTGELFF
CDR3 DNA: TGCGCCAGCAGGGTGACAGCGAACACCGGGGAGCTGTTTTTT

V gene: TRBV5-1
J gene: TRBJ2-5
clone size: .
D gene: .
CDR3 protein: CASSLRQVQETQYF
CDR3 DNA: TGCGCCAGCAGCCTGAGACAGGTACAAGAGACCCAGTACTTC

V gene: TRBV2
J gene: TRBJ1-1
clone size: .
D gene: TRBD1
CDR3 protein: CASSEVKGDRGRIPEAFF
CDR3 DNA: TGTGCCAGCAGTGAGGTGAAGGGGGACAGGGGGCGCATCCCTGAAGCTTTCTTT

V gene: TRBV9
J gene: TRBJ2-2
clone size: .
D gene: TRBD1
CDR3 protein: CASSAKGQGVGELFF
CDR3 DNA: TGTGCCAGCAGCGCTAAGGGACAGGGGGTCGGGGAGCTGTTTTTT

V gene: TRBV11-2
J gene: TRBJ2-1
clone size: .
D gene: TRBD2
CDR3 protein: CASSPGLKDHNEQFF
CDR3 DNA: TGTGCCAGCAGCCCGGGACTAAAAGATCACAATGAGCAGTTCTTC

V gene: TRBV7-9
J gene: TRBJ2-3
clone size: .
D gene: .
CDR3 protein: CASSLGRLVSTDTQYF
CDR3 DNA: TGTGCCAGCAGCTTAGGGCGACTAGTAAGCACAGATACGCAGTATTTT

V gene: TRBV18
J gene: TRBJ2-1
clone size: once
D gene: TRBD2
CDR3 protein: CASSPGTSGGSIDEQFF
CDR3 DNA: TGTGCCAGCTCACCAGGGACTAGCGGGGGGAGCATCGATGAGCAGTTCTTC

V gene: TRBV27
J gene: TRBJ2-1
clone size: .
D gene: .
CDR3 protein: CASSLGGSSYNEQFF
CDR3 DNA: TGTGCCAGCAGTTTGGGGGGTAGCTCCTACAATGAGCAGTTCTTC

V gene: TRBV4-2
J gene: TRBJ2-3
clone size: .
D gene: TRBD2
CDR3 protein: CASSQVERGGTDTQYF
CDR3 DNA: TGTGCCAGCAGCCAAGTTGAGCGGGGGGGCACAGATACGCAGTATTTT

V gene: TRBV2
J gene: TRBJ1-1
clone size: .
D gene: .
CDR3 protein: CASSEELNPPGEAFF
CDR3 DNA: TGTGCCAGCAGTGAAGAATTAAACCCCCCGGGAGAAGCTTTCTTT